Given below is one TCR beta chain in context. Its antigen is not identified. The record originates from a study of cytomegalovirus exposure and HLA in healthy donors. Study-wide context: An analysis done earlier identified more than 100 million unique TCR beta sequences from 150 million to 200 million T cells. General study findings and limits: Associated with cytomegalovirus, according to the listing, were about 160 TCR beta chains.

Germline V gene data show CDR1 as MNHEY and CDR2 as SMNVEV (reference sequence). Deletions cut 4 bases from V and 4 bases from J, with 10 bases between. This CDR3 is built from 13 residues. Use of 60 Vbeta and 13 Jbeta primers characterized the PCR. Clones were sequenced by immunoSEQ multiplex PCR, and TCRdb holds only the in-frame ones, with some missing. The sample records about 150,000 clones, roughly 72% being singletons. This receptor was obtained from a man aged 25 to 40 in good health and CMV-seronegative. The J gene is TRBJ1-2, the V gene TRBV27, with D possibly being TRBD1 (6 bases). Sequences were obtained from PBMCs. CDR3 in DNA: TGTGCCAGCAGTTCAGACAGGCTCTATGGCTACACCTTC. The encoded protein is CASSSDRLYGYTF.